Listed below are T cell receptor beta chains from one sample, sequenced in a study of CD8 T cells in ankylosing spondylitis. TCRdb redid the calling of the 5' RACE reads with MiXCR, one entry per CDR3 protein. The sample holds hundreds of thousands of distinct CDR3 sequences, roughly a quarter seen once. Sequencing input: blood, either unsorted or a sorted T cell fraction (not recorded which). These TCRs come from a male donor with ankylosing spondylitis. The CDR3 runs from the conserved cysteine through the conserved F or W. Each record gives: V gene, clone size, J gene, D gene, CDR3 DNA, CDR3 protein. A D gene is named only where the DNA matches it firmly. Size tells how often a clone was seen (once, few, many) or the class of an expanded clone, and some rows leave it out.

TRBV5-6	-	TRBJ2-3	-	TGTGCCAGCAGCCGAACAGGGGAGGGCACAGATACGCAGTATTTT	CASSRTGEGTDTQYF
TRBV29-1	few	TRBJ2-1	TRBD2	TGCAGCGTTGAACGACTAGCGGGTCCCTACAATGAGCAGTTCTTC	CSVERLAGPYNEQFF
TRBV5-1	few	TRBJ2-3	-	TGCGCCAGCAGCTTGAACAGACCCACAGATACGCAGTATTTT	CASSLNRPTDTQYF
TRBV24-1	-	TRBJ1-5	TRBD1	TGTGCCACCAGTACCGGAGACAGGGGGCGGCATCAGCCCCAGCATTTT	CATSTGDRGRHQPQHF
TRBV29-1	-	TRBJ2-7	-	TGCAGCGTTGTCCCGGGGGGCCATTCCTACGAGCAGTACTTC	CSVVPGGHSYEQYF
TRBV24-1	few	TRBJ1-1	-	TGTGCCTCCAGAGGGACGGCGGGGGGGAACACTGAAGCTTTCTTT	CASRGTAGGNTEAFF
TRBV20-1	few	TRBJ2-5	TRBD1	TGCAGTGCTTTCACAGGGGGAGAGGAGACCCAGTACTTC	CSAFTGGEETQYF
TRBV20-1	-	TRBJ1-5	-	TGCAGTGCTAGTACAGTAAACAATCAGCCCCAGCATTTT	CSASTVNNQPQHF
TRBV7-2	-	TRBJ2-1	-	TGTGCCAGCAGCTTAGTATCAGGAAATGGGCAGTTCTTC	CASSLVSGNGQFF
TRBV7-9	-	TRBJ1-2	-	TGTGCCAGCAGCCCTACGGATGGCTACACCTTC	CASSPTDGYTF
TRBV7-9	-	TRBJ1-1	TRBD1	TGTGCCAGCAGCAATAACAGGGGCGGCTCTGAAGCTTTCTTT	CASSNNRGGSEAFF
TRBV6-2/TRBV6-3	few	TRBJ2-2	TRBD1	TGTGCCAGCACCAAAAACAGGGGTAGCGGGGAGCTGTTTTTT	CASTKNRGSGELFF
TRBV10-3	-	TRBJ1-1	-	TGTGCCATCAGTGGTCGGGACACCTGGAACACTGAAGCTTTCTTT	CAISGRDTWNTEAFF
TRBV7-7	-	TRBJ2-2	TRBD2	TGTGCCAGCAGCCCCCAAGCGGGAGGGCTCACCGGGGAGCTGTTTTTT	CASSPQAGGLTGELFF
TRBV20-1	-	TRBJ2-5	-	TGCAGTGCTGAGGGAAGTTGGGGGAAGGAGACCCAGTACTTC	CSAEGSWGKETQYF
TRBV29-1	once	TRBJ2-7	TRBD2	TGCAGCGTTGGTAGCGGGAGGGCCGGCGAGCAGCACTTC	CSVGSGRAGEQHF
TRBV7-9	-	TRBJ2-2	-	TGTGCCAGCAGCGTCGGTAGGGCGAACACCGGGGAGCTGTTTTTT	CASSVGRANTGELFF
TRBV7-9	few	TRBJ1-1	TRBD1	TGTGCCAGCAGCTTACAGGGGGAGACTGAAGCTTTCTTT	CASSLQGETEAFF
TRBV5-1	few	TRBJ2-2	TRBD1	TGCGCCAGCAGCTCCGACAGGGCGAACACCGGGGAGCTGTTTTTT	CASSSDRANTGELFF
TRBV7-2	-	TRBJ1-2	-	TGTGCCAGCAGCGCACCCCAAAACTATGGCTACACCTTC	CASSAPQNYGYTF
TRBV7-6	many	TRBJ1-4	TRBD1	TGTGCCAGCAGCCTAACCGGGACAGGCGAAAAACTGTTTTTT	CASSLTGTGEKLFF
TRBV20-1	few	TRBJ1-5	-	TGCAGTGCTACCTCGACGGTTAGCAATCAGCCCCAGCATTTT	CSATSTVSNQPQHF
TRBV19	-	TRBJ2-1	-	TGTGCCAGTAGCGGAGTAGCCTACAATGAGCAGTTCTTC	CASSGVAYNEQFF
TRBV5-1	few	TRBJ2-3	TRBD1	TGCGCCAGCAGCCGTACCTACAGGGGGCTAGATACGCAGTATTTT	CASSRTYRGLDTQYF
TRBV3-1	-	TRBJ2-5	TRBD1	TGTGCCAGCAGCCAAGGGGACAGGGACCAAGAGACCCAGTACTTC	CASSQGDRDQETQYF
TRBV5-1	-	TRBJ2-5	TRBD1	TGCGCCAGCAGCTTGGGGACAGGGGCTGAGACCCAGTACTTC	CASSLGTGAETQYF
TRBV20-1	few	TRBJ2-5	TRBD2	TGCAGTGCGCCCCCGGGTCTAGCGGGAGGGGGATACCAAGAGACCCAGTACTTC	CSAPPGLAGGGYQETQYF
TRBV18	-	TRBJ1-5	-	TGTGCCAGCTCACCACAGGCCCCAGGTGGCAATCAGCCCCAGCATTTT	CASSPQAPGGNQPQHF
TRBV7-2	once	TRBJ2-2	-	TGTGCCAGCACCCTAGGGGGCACCGGGGAGCTGTTTTTT	CASTLGGTGELFF
TRBV10-3	few	TRBJ1-5	-	TGTGCCATCAGTGATAGTGTAGGACAGCGCCGAGGGCCCCAGCATTTT	CAISDSVGQRRGPQHF
TRBV11-2	few	TRBJ2-7	TRBD1	TGTGCCAGCAGCGCAACCGGACAGGGAGGCTTTTACGAGCAGTACTTC	CASSATGQGGFYEQYF
TRBV20-1	few	TRBJ1-2	-	TGCAGTGCTTGGTCAGGGCATGGCTACACCTTC	CSAWSGHGYTF
TRBV12-3/TRBV12-4	-	TRBJ1-3	-	TGTGCCAGCAGTTTGAGGCACTCTGGAAACACCATATATTTT	CASSLRHSGNTIYF
TRBV7-9	-	TRBJ2-2	-	TGTGCCAGCAGCTTAAAAGGACTCGGAACCGGGGAGCTGTTTTTT	CASSLKGLGTGELFF
TRBV4-2	few	TRBJ2-1	-	TGTGCCAGCAGCCAAGAGCTGAGCGGAGTGCTTTCCTACAATGAGCAGTTCTTC	CASSQELSGVLSYNEQFF
TRBV7-9	few	TRBJ1-5	TRBD1	TGTGCCAGCAGCTCATCCGGACAGGGTTATCAGCCCCAGCATTTT	CASSSSGQGYQPQHF
TRBV5-1	many	TRBJ2-2	-	TGCGCCAGCAGCCCGACGGGGGGCAACACCGGGGAGCTGTTTTTT	CASSPTGGNTGELFF
TRBV20-1	-	TRBJ2-1	-	TGCAGTGCTAGACGGGGCCATGATGAGCAGTTCTTC	CSARRGHDEQFF
TRBV5-1	-	TRBJ2-2	-	TGCGCCAGCAGCGCCCAGGGGGTACTAGCGAGTAAGGACGGGGAGCTGTTTTTT	CASSAQGVLASKDGELFF
TRBV5-1	few	TRBJ2-1	-	TGCGCCAGCAGCGGGGTCAGGTCGGGGTCCTACAATGAGCAGTTCTTC	CASSGVRSGSYNEQFF
TRBV6-2/TRBV6-3	-	TRBJ2-1	TRBD2	TGTGCCAGCACCTGGGGTAGCGGGAGGTGGAATGAGCAGTTCTTC	CASTWGSGRWNEQFF
TRBV29-1	-	TRBJ2-1	-	TGCAGCGTTGAAGCGGGATACAATGAGCAGTTCTTC	CSVEAGYNEQFF
TRBV11-2	-	TRBJ2-3	-	TGTGCCTCTGGGGGCTCCCCGGCAGATACGCAGTATTTT	CASGGSPADTQYF
TRBV24-1	-	TRBJ1-2	-	TGTGCCACCAGTGATTCTTCGGGACTTAACTATGGCTACACCTTC	CATSDSSGLNYGYTF
TRBV20-1	-	TRBJ1-1	-	TGCAGTGCTAGAGTGCAAGTGAACACTGAAGCTTTCTTT	CSARVQVNTEAFF
TRBV10-2	-	TRBJ1-4	TRBD1	TGCGCCAGCTCCGGGACAGGAGATGAAAAACTGTTTTTT	CASSGTGDEKLFF
TRBV2	few	TRBJ2-3	TRBD2	TGTGCCAGCAGTGTTGCGACTAGCGCCTCGGACCGGGAAGATACGCAGTATTTT	CASSVATSASDREDTQYF
TRBV27	few	TRBJ2-1	TRBD2	TGTGCCAGCAGTACCCGGACTAGCGGGAGGCTGGGTGAGCAGTTCTTC	CASSTRTSGRLGEQFF
TRBV29-1	-	TRBJ2-5	-	TGCAGCGTGGCACACAGCGCGCCCCAAGAGACCCAGTACTTC	CSVAHSAPQETQYF
TRBV9	once	TRBJ2-1	-	TGTGCCAGCAGCGTTCGCGGTGAGCAGTTCTTC	CASSVRGEQFF
TRBV29-1	few	TRBJ2-3	-	TGCAGCGTTGAGCCACTCCGGGACACCCTCACAGATACGCAGTATTTT	CSVEPLRDTLTDTQYF
TRBV12-3/TRBV12-4	-	TRBJ2-7	-	TGTGCCAGCAGTTCGGTGGGGGGCTACGAGCAGTACTTC	CASSSVGGYEQYF
TRBV5-1	-	TRBJ1-6	-	TGCGCCAGCAGCTTGAGCAGCGACAATAATTCACCCCTCCACTTT	CASSLSSDNNSPLHF
TRBV5-1	few	TRBJ2-3	-	TGCGCCAGCAGCGCTGGGACTAGCACAGATACGCAGTATTTT	CASSAGTSTDTQYF